Following are 18 T cell receptor beta chains from one sample sequenced in a study of identical twins. TCRdb processed the 5' RACE reads anew with MiXCR; each CDR3 protein has one entry. The data contain around 240,000 distinct CDR3 sequences, roughly 10% of them singletons. Specimen: memory T cells sorted from blood. Receptors were obtained from a man in his fifties or sixties in good health.

This clonotype has at least ten counts. The chain is built from TRBV7-2 and TRBJ2-7; 9 bases match TRBD1. Germline loops: CDR1 SGHTA, CDR2 FQGNSA. The trim removed 2 bases at V and 3 bases at J, leaving 5 bases unmatched. The CDR3 loop spans 15 amino acids. In DNA, the CDR3 is TGTGCCAGCAGCTTAAATGGACAGGGGATCTACGAGCAGTACTTC. Amino acid sequence: CASSLNGQGIYEQYF.

The V call is TRBV12-3 or TRBV12-4, the J call TRBJ1-3, with D perhaps TRBD1 (5 bases). The CDR3 is 14 amino acids. V was shortened by 0 bases and J by 8 bases, with 11 bases between the two germline ends. The CDR3 region is CASSLARAGDTIYF. For the CDR3, the DNA is TGTGCCAGCAGTTTAGCTCGGGCGGGGGACACCATATATTTT.

The table lists this clonotype with a few counts. This chain joins TRBV5-1 and TRBJ2-7; 7 nucleotides agree with TRBD1. After removal of 6 bases from V and 6 bases from J, the junction contained 12 bases not matched to a gene. The V gene's germline CDR1 is SGHRS and CDR2 YFSETQ. The CDR3 is 14 amino acids. CDR3 residues: CASTSGQSLGEQYF. The CDR3, as DNA: TGCGCCAGCACCTCGGGACAGTCCTTGGGCGAGCAGTACTTC.

This clonotype was seen more than once but under ten times. This chain connects TRBV28 to TRBJ2-5, with 13 bases aligning to TRBD2. CDR3 length: 16 residues. V was pared by 5 bases and J by 0 bases, with 3 bases of the junction left unmatched. Germline V gene sequence: CDR1 MDHEN, CDR2 SYDVKM. Here the CDR3 reads CASSPGTSGDQETQYF. The CDR3 DNA follows: TGTGCCAGCAGTCCAGGGACTAGCGGGGACCAAGAGACCCAGTACTTC.

At least ten counts were recorded for this clonotype. The J gene is TRBJ1-1, the V gene TRBV25-1; the D gene is possibly TRBD1 (5 bases). Germline loops: CDR1 MGHDK, CDR2 SYGVNS. V lost 3 bases and J lost 4, with 12 bases in between. CDR3 size: 14 residues. In DNA, the CDR3 is TGTGCCAGCAGTGAGGAGGGGCCGGTCACTGAAGCTTTCTTT. This translates into CASSEEGPVTEAFF.

The table lists this clonotype with many counts. This chain links TRBV5-5 with TRBJ1-1, with D unclear. This CDR3 region has 13 residues. Germline V gene sequence: CDR1 SGHKS, CDR2 YYEKEE (reference sequence). The V gene lost 4 bases and the J gene lost 0 bases, with 7 bases spanning the gap. Here the CDR3 reads CASSTPMNTEAFF. CDR3 DNA: TGTGCCAGCAGCACCCCTATGAACACTGAAGCTTTCTTT.

This clonotype appeared a few times. The chain links TRBV28 to TRBJ1-5; 8 positions agree with TRBD1. Germline V lookup: CDR1 MDHEN, CDR2 SYDVKM. Germline trimming cut 2 bases from V and 2 bases from J; bases unmatched to any gene: 5. The CDR3 length is 16 residues. The CDR3: CASSLGQGYGNQPQHF. CDR3 in DNA: TGTGCCAGCAGTTTAGGACAGGGATACGGCAATCAGCCCCAGCATTTT.

J is TRBJ2-1 and V is TRBV27; D might be TRBD1 (5 bases). Germline V gene lookup returns CDR1 MNHEY and CDR2 SMNVEV (reference sequence). The CDR3 length is 15 residues. Trimming left V 5 bases short and J 5 bases short, with 16 bases between. In DNA form, the CDR3 reads TGTGCCAGCAGTCCTCAGACAGAGATGGACAATGAGCAGTTCTTC. Its protein is CASSPQTEMDNEQFF.

The gene calls are TRBV7-2 and TRBJ2-5, with 12 bases identical to TRBD2. The V and J ends lost 3 bases and 9 bases, in that order; junction bases with no gene match: 11. The CDR3 has 16 amino acids. CDR1 and CDR2 (germline): SGHTA, FQGNSA. The CDR3 loop reads CASSLLGTSGLGAQYF. CDR3 nucleotides: TGTGCCAGCAGCTTGTTGGGGACTAGCGGGTTAGGGGCCCAGTACTTC. Supplemented by reference TRBV7-2 and TRBJ2-5, the full variable domain reads GAGVSQSPSNKVTEKGKDVELRCDPISGHTALYWYRQSLGQGLEFLIYFQGNSAPDKSGLPSDRFSAERTGGSVSTLTIQRTQQEDSAVYLCASSLLGTSGLGAQYFGPGTRLLVL.

This clonotype was seen ten or more times. V is TRBV18 and J is TRBJ2-3, with D perhaps TRBD2 (6 bases). V lost 6 bases and J lost 3, with 13 bases in between. In germline, CDR1 is KGHSH, CDR2 LQKENI. The CDR3 loop spans 14 amino acids. CDR3 bases: TGTGCCAGCTCCGGGTCTAGCGCGACAGATACGCAGTATTTT. The encoded protein is CASSGSSATDTQYF.

This clonotype was detected a few times. The chain joins TRBV4-3 to TRBJ1-2, with a weak D call TRBD1 (5 bases). The CDR3 length is 13 residues. The ends were cut back, 4 bases at V and 3 bases at J, with 9 bases in the middle. Looked up from germline, CDR1 is LGHNA and CDR2 is YSLEER. The CDR3 protein is CASSPGGHYGYTF. Here the CDR3 DNA reads TGCGCCAGCAGCCCGGGGGGACACTATGGCTACACCTTC.

At least ten counts were recorded for this clonotype. The J gene is TRBJ2-3, the V gene TRBV27; 7 bases are shared with TRBD2. The germline V gene has CDR1 MNHEY and CDR2 SMNVEV (reference sequence). The CDR3 length is 17 residues. V was pared by 0 bases and J by 6 bases, with 12 bases of the junction left unmatched. CDR3 in amino acids: CASSLSPTWGRVDTQYF. CDR3 nucleotide sequence: TGTGCCAGCAGTTTATCGCCGACTTGGGGGAGGGTTGATACGCAGTATTTT.

This clonotype was observed a few times. V gene TRBV7-2 combines with J gene TRBJ2-7; D is perhaps TRBD1 or TRBD2 (5 bases each). The V gene's germline CDR1 is SGHTA and CDR2 FQGNSA. The V and J ends lost 3 bases and 6 bases respectively, with 12 bases between them. The CDR3 contains 13 residues. The CDR3 nucleotides read TGTGCCAGCAGCTTGGCCCCCGGGGCCGAGCAGTACTTC. This encodes CASSLAPGAEQYF. Based on the CDR3 plus reference TRBV7-2 and TRBJ2-7, the full variable domain is GAGVSQSPSNKVTEKGKDVELRCDPISGHTALYWYRQSLGQGLEFLIYFQGNSAPDKSGLPSDRFSAERTGGSVSTLTIQRTQQEDSAVYLCASSLAPGAEQYFGPGTRLTVT.

This clonotype appeared many times. J is TRBJ2-1 and V is TRBV9, with TRBD1 identical over 8 bases. The germline V gene has CDR1 SGDLS and CDR2 YYNGEE. CDR3 length: 15 amino acids. The ends lost 0 bases at V and 7 bases at J; junction bases unmatched: 6. CDR3 nucleotide sequence: TGTGCCAGCAGCGTAGACGGGACAGGCACTAATGAGCAGTTCTTC. It yields the protein CASSVDGTGTNEQFF.

The rearrangement links TRBV11-2 to TRBJ2-7, with 8 bases lining up with TRBD2. Trimming cost V 4 bases and J 7 bases; bases outside gene matches: 12. Germline CDR1 is SGHAT and CDR2 is FQNNGV. The CDR3 length is 15 residues. CDR3 amino acids: CASSYSGVRGEEQYF. The CDR3 nucleotides read TGTGCCAGCAGCTATAGCGGGGTAAGAGGAGAAGAGCAGTACTTC.

This clonotype was seen repeatedly, ten times or more. The chain recombines TRBV4-2 with TRBJ2-2; D is possibly TRBD2 (6 bases). The ends were cut back, 1 base at V and 0 bases at J, with 6 bases in the middle. The germline gives CDR1 LGHNA, CDR2 YNFKEQ. CDR3 length: 15 amino acids. In nucleotides, the CDR3 is TGTGCCAGCAGCCAAGGACTAGCGAACACCGGGGAGCTGTTTTTT. Translation gives CASSQGLANTGELFF.

This clonotype was observed at least ten times. This rearrangement joins TRBV6-1 to TRBJ2-3; D is unresolved. The germline CDR1 and CDR2 sequences are MNHNS and SASEGT. V lost 1 base, J lost 1 base, and 9 bases lay in between. The CDR3 sequence is 15 residues long. CDR3 sequence: CASSEESFGTDTQYF. The CDR3, as DNA: TGTGCCAGCAGTGAAGAGTCTTTCGGCACAGATACGCAGTATTTT.

This clonotype was recorded a few times. The CDR3 loop reads CSVVGLAGTPSTGELFF. The CDR3 nucleotides read TGCAGCGTGGTGGGACTAGCGGGAACCCCGAGCACCGGGGAGCTGTTTTTT. The rearrangement links TRBV29-1 to TRBJ2-2; 13 bases line up with TRBD2. V lost 6 bases, J lost 4 bases, and 11 bases stayed unmatched. Germline CDR1 is SQVTM and CDR2 is ANQGSEA. This CDR3 spans 17 amino acids.